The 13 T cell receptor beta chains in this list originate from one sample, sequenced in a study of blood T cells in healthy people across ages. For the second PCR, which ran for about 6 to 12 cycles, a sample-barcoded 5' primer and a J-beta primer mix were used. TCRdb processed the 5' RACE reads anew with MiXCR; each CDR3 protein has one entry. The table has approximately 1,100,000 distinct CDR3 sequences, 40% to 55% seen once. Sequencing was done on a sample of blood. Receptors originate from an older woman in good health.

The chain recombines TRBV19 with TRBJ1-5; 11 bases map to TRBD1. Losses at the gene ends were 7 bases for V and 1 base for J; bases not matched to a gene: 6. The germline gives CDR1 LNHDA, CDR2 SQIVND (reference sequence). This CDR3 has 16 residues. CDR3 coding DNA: TGTGCCAGTATCGGACAGGGGGCGTGGAGCAATCAGCCCCAGCATTTT. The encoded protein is CASIGQGAWSNQPQHF.

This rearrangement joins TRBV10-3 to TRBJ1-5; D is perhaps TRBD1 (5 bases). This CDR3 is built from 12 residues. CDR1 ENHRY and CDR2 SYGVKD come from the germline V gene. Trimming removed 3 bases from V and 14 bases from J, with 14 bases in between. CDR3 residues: CAISDGPGPEHF. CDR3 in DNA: TGTGCCATCAGTGACGGTCCGGGGCCGGAGCATTTT.

DNA for the CDR3: TGTGCCGTACACACATACGGGGAGACCCAGTACTTC. Translation: CAVHTYGETQYF. The genes are TRBV7-9 and TRBJ2-5; D is undetermined. The CDR3 sequence is 12 residues long. Germline lookup yields CDR1 SEHNR and CDR2 FQNEAQ (reference sequence). Trimming removed 11 bases at V and 5 bases at J, with 15 bases between. Drawing the rest from reference TRBV7-9 and TRBJ2-5, the complete variable domain is DTGVSQNPRHKITKRGQNVTFRCDPISEHNRLYWYRQTLGQGPEFLTYFQNEAQLEKSRLLSDRFSAERPKGSFSTLEIQRTEQGDSAMYLCAVHTYGETQYFGPGTRLLVL.

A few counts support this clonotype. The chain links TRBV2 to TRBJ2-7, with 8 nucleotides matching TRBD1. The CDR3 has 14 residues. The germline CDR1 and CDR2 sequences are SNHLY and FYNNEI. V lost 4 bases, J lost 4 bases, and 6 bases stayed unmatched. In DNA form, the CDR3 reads TGTGCCAGCAGTGGTGGCAGGGGGCTATACGAGCAGTACTTC. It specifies CASSGGRGLYEQYF. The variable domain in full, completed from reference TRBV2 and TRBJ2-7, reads EPEVTQTPSHQVTQMGQEVILRCVPISNHLYFYWYRQILGQKVEFLVSFYNNEISEKSEIFDDQFSVERPDGSNFTLKIRSTKLEDSAMYFCASSGGRGLYEQYFGPGTRLTVT.

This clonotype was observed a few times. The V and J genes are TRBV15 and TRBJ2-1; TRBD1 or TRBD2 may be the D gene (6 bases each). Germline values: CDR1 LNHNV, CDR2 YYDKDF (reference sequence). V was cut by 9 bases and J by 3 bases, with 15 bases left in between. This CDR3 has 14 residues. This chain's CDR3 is CATRGVGDYNEQFF. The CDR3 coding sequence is TGTGCCACGAGGGGGGTTGGGGACTACAATGAGCAGTTCTTC.

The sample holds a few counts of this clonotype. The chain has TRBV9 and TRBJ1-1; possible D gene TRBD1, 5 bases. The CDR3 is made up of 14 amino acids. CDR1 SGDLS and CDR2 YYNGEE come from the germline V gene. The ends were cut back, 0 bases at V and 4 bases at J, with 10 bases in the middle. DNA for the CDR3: TGTGCCAGCAGCGTAGCAGGTGGGACCACTGAAGCTTTCTTT. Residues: CASSVAGGTTEAFF.

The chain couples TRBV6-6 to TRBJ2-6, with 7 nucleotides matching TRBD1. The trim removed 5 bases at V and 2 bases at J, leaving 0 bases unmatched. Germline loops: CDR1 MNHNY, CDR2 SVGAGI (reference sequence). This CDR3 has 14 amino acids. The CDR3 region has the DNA TGTGCCAGCAGTGACAGGGCTGGGGCCAACGTCCTGACTTTC. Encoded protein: CASSDRAGANVLTF.

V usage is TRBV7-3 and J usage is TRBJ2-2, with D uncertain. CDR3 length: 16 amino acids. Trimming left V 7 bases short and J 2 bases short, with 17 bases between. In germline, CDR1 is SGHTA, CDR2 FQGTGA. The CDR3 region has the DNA TGTGCCAGCAAACGTAAAGGATCAGTAAACACCGGGGAGCTGTTTTTT. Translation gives CASKRKGSVNTGELFF.

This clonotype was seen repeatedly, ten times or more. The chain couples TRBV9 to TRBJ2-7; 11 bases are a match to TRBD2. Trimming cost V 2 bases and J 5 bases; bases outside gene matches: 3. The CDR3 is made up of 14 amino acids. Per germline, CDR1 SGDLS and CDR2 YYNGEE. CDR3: CASSVGTSGHEQYF. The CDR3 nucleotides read TGTGCCAGCAGCGTTGGGACTAGCGGCCACGAGCAGTACTTC.

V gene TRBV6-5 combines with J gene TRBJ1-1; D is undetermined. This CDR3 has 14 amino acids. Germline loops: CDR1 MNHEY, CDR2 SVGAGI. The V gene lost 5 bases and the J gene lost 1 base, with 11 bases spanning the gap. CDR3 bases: TGTGCCAGCAGTGACGGACCGGGGAACACTGAAGCTTTCTTT. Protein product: CASSDGPGNTEAFF.

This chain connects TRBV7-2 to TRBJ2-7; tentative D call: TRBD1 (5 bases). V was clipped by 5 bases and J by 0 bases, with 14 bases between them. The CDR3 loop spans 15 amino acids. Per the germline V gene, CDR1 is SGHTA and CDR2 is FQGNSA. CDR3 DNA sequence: TGTGCCAGCAGCCCGCCCGACAGATACTCCTACGAGCAGTACTTC. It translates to CASSPPDRYSYEQYF.

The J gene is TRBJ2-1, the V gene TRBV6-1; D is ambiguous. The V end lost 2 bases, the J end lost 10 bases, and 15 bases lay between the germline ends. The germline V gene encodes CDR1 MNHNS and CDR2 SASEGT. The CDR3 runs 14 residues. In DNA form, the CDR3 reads TGTGCCAGCAGTGAATCGAGCAGGCTCTACGAGCAGTTCTTC. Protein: CASSESSRLYEQFF.

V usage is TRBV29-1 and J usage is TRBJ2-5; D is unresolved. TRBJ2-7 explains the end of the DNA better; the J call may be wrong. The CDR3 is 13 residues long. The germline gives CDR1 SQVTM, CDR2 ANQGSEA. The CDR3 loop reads CSVEKFKGYEQYF. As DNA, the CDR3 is TGCAGCGTTGAAAAATTCAAGGGCTACGAGCAGTACTTC.